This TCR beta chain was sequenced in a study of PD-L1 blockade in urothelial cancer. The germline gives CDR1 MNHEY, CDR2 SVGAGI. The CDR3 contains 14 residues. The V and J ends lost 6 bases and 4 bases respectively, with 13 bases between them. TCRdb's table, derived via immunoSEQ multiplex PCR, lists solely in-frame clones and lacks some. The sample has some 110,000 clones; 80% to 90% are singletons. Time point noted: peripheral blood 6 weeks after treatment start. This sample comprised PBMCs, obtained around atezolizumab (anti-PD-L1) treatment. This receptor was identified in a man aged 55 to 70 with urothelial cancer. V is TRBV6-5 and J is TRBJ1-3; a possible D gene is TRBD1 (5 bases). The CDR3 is CASSSQGGGNTIYF. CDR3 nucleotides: TGTGCCAGCAGCTCTCAGGGCGGAGGAAACACCATATATTTT.